This T cell receptor beta chain was found in a study of tumor-infiltrating lymphocytes in localized non-small cell lung cancer. As for the study in general: Several tumor histologies, both smoking statuses, and some post-neoadjuvant chemotherapy samples were included. General study findings and limits: TCR sequencing covered a subset of patients with enough tissue. Different pieces of the same tissue were used for each assay.

This table comes from immunoSEQ multiplex PCR, and its TCRdb copy is limited to in-frame clones, with some not included. The sample has roughly 16,000 clones, approximately 80% seen once. The V and J ends lost 8 bases and 2 bases, in that order; junction bases with no gene match: 1. Per the germline V gene, CDR1 is SNHLY and CDR2 is FYNNEI. CDR3 length: 12 amino acids. Of note for this clone: Its target is not known.

J is TRBJ2-3 and V is TRBV2; 7 bases map to TRBD2. This clonotype was obtained from a human donor with non-small cell lung cancer. What was sequenced was lung tumor tissue. CDR3 protein: CASRDYTDTQYF. The CDR3 DNA is TGTGCCAGCCGGGACTACACAGATACGCAGTATTTT.